What follows are 22 T cell receptor beta chains derived from one specimen sequenced in a study of T cell responses to AZD1222 COVID-19 vaccine. Here immunoSEQ multiplex PCR was the method, and the copy in TCRdb shows in-frame clones only, minus some. The sample lists 110,000 or so clones, 90% to 95% occurring once. Specimen: peripheral blood, collected on day 0 of AZD1222 vaccination. The receptors here all came from an adult in good health.

The rearrangement links TRBV6-5 to TRBJ1-4, with a weak D call TRBD1 (5 bases). The CDR3 sequence is 14 residues long. In germline, CDR1 is MNHEY, CDR2 SVGAGI. Trimming stripped 7 bases from V and 4 bases from J, with 13 bases between. This chain's CDR3 is CASNLQGGNEKLFF. The DNA of the CDR3 is TGTGCCAGCAACCTCCAGGGTGGTAATGAAAAACTGTTTTTT.

The chain has TRBV2 and TRBJ1-5; the D gene is possibly TRBD1 (5 bases). V lost 5 bases to trimming and J lost 3 bases, with 8 bases between them. Germline CDR1 SNHLY, CDR2 FYNNEI. This CDR3 region has 13 residues. The CDR3 loop is CASSKDNNQPQHF. The CDR3 bases are TGTGCCAGCAGTAAGGACAACAATCAGCCCCAGCATTTT.

V and J are TRBV7-2 and TRBJ2-6; D is tentatively TRBD1 or TRBD2 (5 bases each). CDR1 and CDR2 (germline): SGHTA, FQGNSA. Trimming left V 1 base short and J 4 bases short, with 11 bases between. The CDR3 extends over 16 amino acids. CDR3 bases: TGTGCCAGCAGCTTAGTCGGGGCAGGAGGGGCCAACGTCCTGACTTTC. It codes for CASSLVGAGGANVLTF.

This chain joins TRBV5-4 and TRBJ2-5; D not resolved. Trimming left V 1 base short and J 5 bases short, with 6 bases between. The germline gives CDR1 SGHNT, CDR2 YYREEE (reference sequence). The CDR3 length is 12 residues. CDR3 sequence: CASSLIAETQYF. DNA of the CDR3: TGTGCCAGCAGCTTGATCGCGGAGACCCAGTACTTC.

The chain joins TRBV9 to TRBJ2-3, with 7 bases fitting TRBD1. Germline CDR1 reads SGDLS; CDR2 reads YYNGEE. The CDR3 contains 14 residues. With V trimmed by 2 bases and J by 5 bases, 5 bases remained unmatched. The CDR3 loop is CASSVDRELDTQYF. The CDR3 coding sequence is TGTGCCAGCAGCGTCGACAGGGAGTTAGATACGCAGTATTTT.

The chain is built from TRBV12-3 or TRBV12-4 and TRBJ2-3; D call uncertain. CDR3 length equals 13 residues. Trimming took 2 bases from V and 4 from J, leaving 7 bases between them. In DNA form, the CDR3 reads TGTGCCAGCAGTTTACGGCCCTCAGATACGCAGTATTTT. Translated: CASSLRPSDTQYF.

The genes are TRBV6-5 and TRBJ1-5, with 7 bases lining up with TRBD1. The V gene's germline CDR1 is MNHEY and CDR2 SVGAGI. The CDR3 loop spans 16 amino acids. V was clipped by 2 bases and J by 7 bases; unmatched bases: 11. The CDR3 DNA sequence: TGTGCCAGCAGTTACCGAAAGGGGGCGACGTGGCAGCCCCAGCATTTT. The encoded protein is CASSYRKGATWQPQHF.

This chain uses TRBV19 with TRBJ2-4, with D possibly being TRBD1 (5 bases). CDR1 is LNHDA, CDR2 SQIVND, per germline (reference sequence). This CDR3 has 16 residues. V lost 5 bases, J lost 2 bases, and 16 bases lay in between. Here the CDR3 reads CASSSDSRRTKNIQYF. In DNA, the CDR3 is TGTGCCAGTAGTTCAGACAGCCGCCGGACCAAAAACATTCAGTACTTC.

The chain couples TRBV18 to TRBJ1-6, with D perhaps matching TRBD1 (5 bases). V lost 6 bases, J lost 9 bases, and 24 bases lay in between. Germline loops: CDR1 KGHSH, CDR2 LQKENI. The CDR3 has 17 residues. The CDR3 here is CASSPSGKGRDGSPLHF. CDR3 coding DNA: TGTGCCAGCTCCCCTTCCGGGAAGGGGAGAGACGGTTCACCCCTCCACTTT.

This rearrangement joins TRBV29-1 to TRBJ1-6, with a possible D match to TRBD1 (5 bases). The CDR3 runs 13 residues. The ends were cut back, 4 bases at V and 7 bases at J, with 11 bases in the middle. Germline CDR1 reads SQVTM; CDR2 reads ANQGSEA. Here the CDR3 DNA reads TGCAGCGTTGGACAGTCGACGAATTCACCCCTCCACTTT. Residues: CSVGQSTNSPLHF.

V usage is TRBV29-1 and J usage is TRBJ1-2; weak D call: TRBD1 (5 bases). This CDR3 contains 12 residues. CDR1 SQVTM and CDR2 ANQGSEA come from the germline V gene. Between the trimmed V and J ends, which lost 5 bases and 3 bases, there was a span of 10 bases. The CDR3: CSVFDSHYGYTF. As DNA, the CDR3 is TGCAGCGTTTTTGACAGCCACTATGGCTACACCTTC.

The chain links TRBV2 to TRBJ1-2; maybe TRBD1 (5 bases). The germline gives CDR1 SNHLY, CDR2 FYNNEI. V lost 2 bases to trimming and J lost 2 bases, with 6 bases between them. The CDR3 loop spans 13 amino acids. This CDR3 is CASSERGNYGYTF. The CDR3 bases are TGTGCCAGCAGTGAAAGGGGAAACTATGGCTACACCTTC. Full variable domain (remainder filled in from reference TRBV2 and TRBJ1-2): EPEVTQTPSHQVTQMGQEVILRCVPISNHLYFYWYRQILGQKVEFLVSFYNNEISEKSEIFDDQFSVERPDGSNFTLKIRSTKLEDSAMYFCASSERGNYGYTFGSGTRLTVV.

This clone was recorded a few times. The chain is built from TRBV12-3 or TRBV12-4 and TRBJ1-5; no reliable D call. Trimming cost V 4 bases and J 7 bases, with 11 bases left between them. The length of the CDR3 is 13 residues. The CDR3 spells CASSWAGGQPQHF. The CDR3 bases are TGTGCCAGCAGTTGGGCGGGTGGCCAGCCCCAGCATTTT.

This clone is a singleton in its sample. V usage is TRBV12-5 and J usage is TRBJ1-5, with D uncertain. This CDR3 comprises 17 residues. Germline loops: CDR1 LGHNT, CDR2 FRNRAP. V was pared by 1 base and J by 3 bases, with 16 bases between. The CDR3 coding sequence is TGTGCTAGTGGTTTGGGATCAGTTAGGAGCCTCAATCAGCCCCAGCATTTT. It specifies CASGLGSVRSLNQPQHF.

This chain joins TRBV4-3 and TRBJ1-2; 11 bases fit TRBD1. The CDR3 consists of 17 residues. V was pared by 4 bases and J by 4 bases, with 11 bases of the junction left unmatched. Germline CDR1 is LGHNA and CDR2 is YSLEER. The CDR3 DNA is TGCGCCAGCAGCCCCGAGGGACAGGGGGGGGCGGTCTATGGCTACACCTTC. This translates into CASSPEGQGGAVYGYTF.

V is TRBV25-1 and J is TRBJ1-1; unclear D gene. This CDR3 comprises 11 residues. Trimming removed 6 bases from V and 3 bases from J, with 5 bases in between. Germline CDR1 is MGHDK and CDR2 is SYGVNS. The CDR3 region has the DNA TGTGCCAGCAGCAAGGACACTGAAGCTTTCTTT. As protein: CASSKDTEAFF.

The rearrangement links TRBV5-1 to TRBJ1-2, with 8 bases lining up with TRBD1. The J segment lost 4 bases and the V segment lost 3 bases, leaving 5 bases of the junction unmatched. The CDR3 sequence is 14 residues long. The germline CDR1 and CDR2 sequences are SGHRS and YFSETQ. The CDR3 loop is CASSWGDRSYGYTF. DNA of the CDR3: TGCGCCAGCAGCTGGGGGGACAGGTCCTATGGCTACACCTTC.

This clone was seen a handful of times. The chain carries TRBV6-1 and TRBJ2-7; 7 bases fit TRBD2. Germline-derived CDR1 and CDR2 are MNHNS and SASEGT. The CDR3 loop spans 17 amino acids. J gave up 2 bases and V 4 bases, and 14 bases lay outside the gene matches. This CDR3 is CASSAASGVTPPYEQYF. The CDR3 DNA follows: TGTGCCAGCAGTGCAGCCAGCGGGGTTACACCGCCCTACGAGCAGTACTTC.

This chain connects TRBV30 to TRBJ1-1, with TRBD1 matching 8 bases. Germline values: CDR1 GTSNPN, CDR2 SVGIG (reference sequence). V shed 0 bases, J shed 4 bases, and the junction held 10 bases outside the gene matches. CDR3 length equals 16 residues. DNA for the CDR3: TGTGCCTGGAGTGTGTCAGCGAAGGGGACAGGCACTGAAGCTTTCTTT. Residues: CAWSVSAKGTGTEAFF.

The chain is built from TRBV30 and TRBJ1-2; D is undetermined. V dropped 2 bases and J dropped 4 bases, with 11 bases sitting between them. The CDR3 is 13 residues long. Germline CDR1 and CDR2: GTSNPN and SVGIG (reference sequence). As DNA, the CDR3 is TGTGCCTGGAGTCCCACGGTCCTCTATGGCTACACCTTC. Translating it yields CAWSPTVLYGYTF.

V is TRBV4-3 and J is TRBJ2-7, with 10 bases aligning to TRBD1. The CDR3 is made up of 17 amino acids. CDR1 and CDR2 from the germline V gene are LGHNA and YSLEER. V lost 0 bases to trimming and J lost 4 bases; unmatched junction nucleotides: 9. CDR3 loop: CASSQETRTGGVYEQYF. In DNA form, the CDR3 reads TGCGCCAGCAGCCAAGAGACCCGGACAGGGGGAGTGTACGAGCAGTACTTC.

V is TRBV29-1 and J is TRBJ1-2, with 7 bases identical to TRBD1. CDR3 length equals 12 residues. J gave up 3 bases and V 6 bases, and 4 bases lay outside the gene matches. Germline CDR1 is SQVTM and CDR2 is ANQGSEA. CDR3 sequence (DNA): TGCAGCGTCTGGACAGGACACTATGGCTACACCTTC. This encodes CSVWTGHYGYTF.